These 8 T cell receptor beta chains share one sample of origin, sequenced in a study of cytomegalovirus exposure and HLA in healthy donors. Primers: 60 Vbeta forward and 13 Jbeta reverse. Assay used: immunoSEQ multiplex PCR; TCRdb lists only in-frame clones, some missing. The sample carries roughly 120,000 clones, around 78% recorded once. Sequencing input: PBMCs. These receptors were collected from a woman aged 25 to 39 in good health and CMV-seronegative.

This rearrangement joins TRBV9 to TRBJ2-7; 12 bases map to TRBD1. Trimming removed 0 bases from V and 5 bases from J; junction bases left unmatched: 6. CDR3 length: 16 residues. CDR1 is SGDLS, CDR2 YYNGEE, per germline. CDR3 amino acids: CASSVGGGQGAHEQYF. For the CDR3, the DNA is TGTGCCAGCAGCGTAGGGGGGGGACAGGGGGCCCACGAGCAGTACTTC.

This clone occurred a few times. The J gene is TRBJ2-6, the V gene TRBV5-8, with a possible D match to TRBD1 (6 bases). Trimming cost V 6 bases and J 1 base, with 17 bases left between them. The CDR3 extends over 17 amino acids. Germline V gene data show CDR1 as SGHTS and CDR2 as YDEGEE. DNA for the CDR3: TGTGCCAGCACCAACAGGGCTCCAATTTCTGGGGCCAACGTCCTGACTTTC. Its protein is CASTNRAPISGANVLTF.

The chain uses TRBV19 and TRBJ2-1; TRBD2 is a possible D gene (7 bases). V dropped 2 bases and J dropped 7 bases, with 12 bases sitting between them. CDR1 LNHDA and CDR2 SQIVND come from the germline V gene (reference sequence). The CDR3 consists of 14 residues. CDR3 in DNA: TGTGCCAGTAGTATAAGAGGGGGAGGGAATGAGCAGTTCTTC. This codes for CASSIRGGGNEQFF.

The chain recombines TRBV6-5 with TRBJ2-7, with 10 bases lining up with TRBD2. The CDR3 loop spans 14 amino acids. Germline V lookup: CDR1 MNHEY, CDR2 SVGAGI. Unmatched junction bases numbered 8, after V lost 6 bases and J lost 6 bases. In nucleotides, the CDR3 is TGTGCCAGCAGCCTGACTAGCGGGCATGGCGAGCAGTACTTC. Translation gives CASSLTSGHGEQYF.

CDR3 in DNA: TGTGCCAGCAGCGACGGGACAGAGAACACCGGGGAGCTGTTTTTT. Residues: CASSDGTENTGELFF. The V call is TRBV4-2, the J call TRBJ2-2, with 7 nucleotides matching TRBD1. The trim removed 5 bases at V and 1 base at J, leaving 4 bases unmatched. Looked up from germline, CDR1 is LGHNA and CDR2 is YNFKEQ. The CDR3 is made up of 15 amino acids.

This clone was recorded many times. This sequence joins TRBV4-3 and TRBJ2-2, with TRBD2 matching 10 bases. V lost 0 bases and J lost 5; bases outside the gene matches: 6. CDR1 is LGHNA, CDR2 YSLEER, per germline. The CDR3 contains 17 residues. CDR3 loop: CASSQDVASGSTGELFF. The CDR3 nucleotides are TGCGCCAGCAGCCAAGATGTCGCTAGCGGGAGTACCGGGGAGCTGTTTTTT.

V usage is TRBV6-5 and J usage is TRBJ2-1; D perhaps matches TRBD2 (6 bases). V shed 7 bases and J shed 2 bases, with 15 bases lying between them. The CDR3 extends over 15 amino acids. Germline loops: CDR1 MNHEY, CDR2 SVGAGI. CDR3 loop: CASTVGGSAYNEQFF. The CDR3, as DNA: TGTGCCAGCACCGTGGGGGGTTCGGCCTACAATGAGCAGTTCTTC.

This chain uses TRBV5-4 with TRBJ2-7, with 7 nucleotides matching TRBD1. This CDR3 contains 15 residues. In germline, CDR1 is SGHNT, CDR2 YYREEE (reference sequence). J was trimmed by 7 bases and V by 0 bases; bases with no gene match: 10. The CDR3 spells CASSLGPDRPIEQYF. The CDR3 DNA reads TGTGCCAGCAGCTTGGGACCGGACAGGCCTATTGAGCAGTACTTC.